The T cell receptor beta chain under discussion was sequenced for a study of T-cell reconstitution after alpha-beta-depleted transplantation in children. The TCRbeta library incorporated unique molecular identifiers. Each CDR3 protein is one row after TCRdb ran MiXCR on the PCR reads. The sample records some 110,000 distinct CDR3 sequences, 10% being singletons. Germline V CDR1 and CDR2: SGHRS, YFSETQ. The CDR3 runs to 15 residues. After removal of 1 base from V and 8 bases from J, the junction contained 9 bases not matched to a gene. The chain is built from TRBV5-1 and TRBJ2-1, with 7 bases identical to TRBD2. The receptor was isolated from a boy younger than 10 with acute lymphoblastic leukemia, due to receive a stem cell transplant. The input for sequencing was PBMCs, taken before TCRalphabeta/CD19-depleted stem cell transplant. The CDR3 coding sequence is TGCGCCAGCAGCTTGCGATCGCGGGAGACGCATGAGCAGTTCTTC. Translation gives CASSLRSRETHEQFF.